This TCR beta chain was observed in a study of T cell repertoires in cytomegalovirus infection. Looking at the study overall: CMV infection together with matching HLA type was indicated by public TCR beta signatures.

MiXCR, applied by TCRdb to the reads, yields one record per CDR3 protein. The repertoire holds about 920,000 distinct CDR3 sequences, with less than 35% as singletons. The CDR3 is 16 amino acids. Trimming cost V 4 bases and J 3 bases, with 19 bases left between them. Germline V gene lookup returns CDR1 SGHDT and CDR2 YYEEEE. As regards this clonotype: Its target is unknown.

The sample in question was cultured CD8+ T cells from PBMCs, obtained from culture after CMV antigen stimulation. V usage is TRBV5-6 and J usage is TRBJ1-2, with D possibly TRBD1 on 6 matching bases. The origin of this receptor is a human donor in good health (CMV status not recorded). Some clones in this sample may be carry-over from other donors' samples. The CDR3 reads CASSVLRGALDYGYTF. The CDR3 DNA reads TGTGCCAGCAGCGTTCTACGGGGGGCGCTTGACTATGGCTACACCTTC.